The 28 T cell receptor beta chains reported below all come from one sample, sequenced in a study of patients and donors after allogeneic stem cell transplantation. One entry per CDR3 protein, called by TCRdb with MiXCR from the RT-PCR reads. The sample lists about a million distinct CDR3 sequences; under 20% were seen once. Sequencing was performed on blood, either unsorted or a sorted T cell fraction (not recorded which). These receptor sequences come from a human donor who was either an allogeneic HSCT recipient or a stem cell or donor lymphocyte infusion donor (not recorded which). It is not recorded whose cells these are; they may come from a transplant donor.

The chain joins TRBV25-1 to TRBJ1-2; 8 positions agree with TRBD1. The CDR3 length is 16 residues. V trimming: 2 bases; J trimming: 5 bases; junction bases outside the gene matches: 10. From germline, CDR1 is MGHDK and CDR2 SYGVNS. CDR3 nucleotide sequence: TGTGCCAGCAGTGAAAGGGGCCGGGACAGGTCTTATGGCTACACCTTC. The encoded protein is CASSERGRDRSYGYTF.

This clonotype showed up just once. The V call is TRBV10-3, the J call TRBJ2-5; TRBD2 is a possible D gene (5 bases). The CDR3 loop spans 14 amino acids. V was shortened by 6 bases and J by 5 bases, with 16 bases between the two germline ends. Germline lookup yields CDR1 ENHRY and CDR2 SYGVKD. In DNA, the CDR3 is TGTGCCATCAGCCTACCGAGGGAACGGGAGACCCAGTACTTC. Translation: CAISLPRERETQYF.

A few counts support this clonotype. The chain links TRBV7-9 to TRBJ2-3; either TRBD1 or TRBD2 may fit D (5 bases each). Trimming took 6 bases from V and 2 from J, leaving 12 bases between them. The CDR3 length is 14 residues. Germline V gene sequence: CDR1 SEHNR, CDR2 FQNEAQ (reference sequence). The CDR3 DNA reads as TGTGCCAGCAGGGGGGACGGATACACAGATACGCAGTATTTT. It specifies CASRGDGYTDTQYF.

The CDR3 region is CASSVTTGGTGELFF. The CDR3 bases are TGTGCCAGCAGCGTAACGACAGGGGGAACCGGGGAGCTGTTTTTT. This chain uses TRBV9 with TRBJ2-2; 9 bases map to TRBD1. Germline CDR1 and CDR2: SGDLS and YYNGEE. This CDR3 has 15 residues. V shed 1 base, J shed 5 bases, and the junction held 3 bases outside the gene matches.

This clonotype has more than one count but fewer than ten. The chain recombines TRBV20-1 with TRBJ2-1, with a tentative D call TRBD1 (7 bases). The CDR3 sequence is 16 residues long. V was cut by 7 bases and J by 7 bases, with 26 bases left in between. CDR1 and CDR2 (germline): DFQATT, SNEGSKA (reference sequence). CDR3 nucleotides: TGCAGTGGTTTGGGCGGGAAGGGGGCAGGTTGGAATGAGCAGTTCTTC. It codes for CSGLGGKGAGWNEQFF.

This clonotype showed up just a few times. The chain couples TRBV9 to TRBJ2-2; D is uncertain. Trimming took 5 bases from V and 6 from J, leaving 5 bases between them. The germline V gene encodes CDR1 SGDLS and CDR2 YYNGEE. The CDR3 covers 11 residues. The CDR3 loop reads CASRGPGELFF. The DNA of the CDR3 is TGTGCCAGCAGGGGCCCCGGGGAGCTGTTTTTT.

J is TRBJ2-5 and V is TRBV5-1; 8 bases match TRBD1. J gave up 0 bases and V 4 bases, and 2 bases lay outside the gene matches. CDR3 length equals 14 residues. Germline CDR1 reads SGHRS; CDR2 reads YFSETQ. Here the CDR3 DNA reads TGCGCCAGCAGCAAGGGACAGGACCAAGAGACCCAGTACTTC. It codes for CASSKGQDQETQYF.

The genes are TRBV12-3 or TRBV12-4 and TRBJ2-2; D gene unclear. Deletions cut 6 bases from V and 2 bases from J, with 16 bases between. CDR3 size: 16 residues. The CDR3 here is CASRSFTAINTGELFF. CDR3 bases: TGTGCCAGCAGGTCTTTTACGGCAATAAACACCGGGGAGCTGTTTTTT.

A remark on this clonotype: Compared with germline, one end of the junction differs, possibly owing to a read error. J is TRBJ2-2 and V is TRBV19; perhaps TRBD1 as D (6 bases). The CDR3 length is 14 residues. Per the germline V gene, CDR1 is LNHDA and CDR2 is SQIVND (reference sequence). The CDR3 bases are TGTGCCAGTACCATCACAGGGAACGCCGGGGAGCTGTTTTTT. This encodes CASTITGNAGELFF.

The chain carries TRBV5-1 and TRBJ1-2; TRBD1 is a possible D gene (6 bases). Germline V lookup: CDR1 SGHRS, CDR2 YFSETQ. The CDR3 contains 15 residues. The germline V and J ends were trimmed by 3 bases and 4 bases, with 16 bases remaining between them. Written as DNA, the CDR3 is TGCGCCAGCAGCTGGACAGATCCGCTTGGCTATGGCTACACCTTC. It encodes CASSWTDPLGYGYTF.

A few counts support this clonotype. The gene calls are TRBV11-2 and TRBJ2-3; tentatively, D is TRBD1 or TRBD2 (5 bases each). Trimming pared 5 bases from V and 4 bases from J, leaving 16 bases between. Germline CDR1 SGHAT, CDR2 FQNNGV. The CDR3 has 15 amino acids. The CDR3 reads CASSQGGRRADTQYF. The DNA of the CDR3 is TGTGCCAGCAGCCAGGGTGGGCGGCGGGCAGATACGCAGTATTTT.

DNA for the CDR3: TGTGCCAGCAGCTTGGATGGTGGGAAGGATATATTTCTCAATCAGCCCCAGCATTTT. It specifies CASSLDGGKDIFLNQPQHF. The chain employs TRBV7-6 and TRBJ1-5; D is ambiguous. Germline V gene sequence: CDR1 SGHVS, CDR2 FNYEAQ. This CDR3 comprises 19 residues. V gave up 3 bases and J gave up 3 bases, with 24 bases separating them.

The J gene is TRBJ2-7, the V gene TRBV12-3 or TRBV12-4; D may be TRBD1 (5 bases). CDR3 length: 14 amino acids. Trimming took 3 bases from V and 2 from J, leaving 11 bases between them. CDR3 nucleotides: TGTGCCAGCAGTTTTAGTCAGGGTGCCTACGAGCAGTACTTC. Translation: CASSFSQGAYEQYF.

This clonotype was seen only a few times. This chain connects TRBV20-1 to TRBJ2-5, with a weak D call TRBD1 (6 bases). Germline V CDR1 and CDR2: DFQATT, SNEGSKA (reference sequence). The CDR3 totals 13 residues. V was shortened by 4 bases and J by 4 bases, with 13 bases between the two germline ends. This CDR3 reads CSATLRGRETQYF. Here the CDR3 DNA reads TGCAGTGCTACATTAAGGGGGAGAGAGACCCAGTACTTC.

The genes are TRBV12-5 and TRBJ2-7; D perhaps matches TRBD1 (6 bases). This CDR3 has 13 residues. Germline V gene lookup returns CDR1 LGHNT and CDR2 FRNRAP. Trimming removed 5 bases from V and 6 bases from J, with 14 bases in between. CDR3 in amino acids: CASGPPQGSEQYF. The CDR3 coding sequence is TGTGCTAGTGGTCCCCCGCAGGGGAGCGAGCAGTACTTC.

This chain connects TRBV4-3 to TRBJ2-3; D remains unclear. The germline gives CDR1 LGHNA, CDR2 YSLEER. The CDR3 runs to 16 residues. V was clipped by 1 base and J by 2 bases, with 13 bases between them. The CDR3 DNA is TGCGCCAGCAGCCAAGGAGGTACGAGAAACACAGATACGCAGTATTTT. Its protein product is CASSQGGTRNTDTQYF.

V is TRBV27 and J is TRBJ2-5; 14 bases map to TRBD2. The germline V gene encodes CDR1 MNHEY and CDR2 SMNVEV (reference sequence). The CDR3 sequence is 16 residues long. With V trimmed by 5 bases and J by 5 bases, 7 bases remained unmatched. CDR3 DNA sequence: TGTGCCAGCAGTGTAGGACTAGCGGGAGGAAGTGAGACCCAGTACTTC. Amino acids: CASSVGLAGGSETQYF.

This clonotype was seen a few times. V and J are TRBV29-1 and TRBJ2-5, with D possibly matching TRBD2 (5 bases). The CDR3 runs to 10 residues. V lost 5 bases and J lost 6, with 7 bases in between. Germline values: CDR1 SQVTM, CDR2 ANQGSEA. CDR3 in amino acids: CSVSGKTQYF. The CDR3 DNA follows: TGCAGCGTTTCGGGGAAGACCCAGTACTTC.

The rearrangement links TRBV6-1 to TRBJ2-5; 7 nucleotides align to TRBD2. The V gene end was trimmed by 6 bases and the J gene end by 7 bases; junction bases not matched to a gene: 8. Germline CDR1 MNHNS, CDR2 SASEGT. The CDR3 has 13 amino acids. The CDR3 sequence is CASSPSGTGTQYF. CDR3 coding DNA: TGTGCCAGCAGCCCTAGCGGCACGGGGACCCAGTACTTC.

V usage is TRBV5-6 and J usage is TRBJ2-1; D call uncertain. Trimming cost V 4 bases and J 9 bases, with 20 bases left between them. Germline lookup yields CDR1 SGHDT and CDR2 YYEEEE. The CDR3 covers 15 residues. CDR3 sequence reads: CASSPHFERLGEQFF. The CDR3 nucleotides read TGTGCCAGCAGCCCGCATTTTGAGAGGTTGGGTGAGCAGTTCTTC.

This clonotype was counted at least ten times. The chain uses TRBV9 and TRBJ2-2; D call uncertain. The CDR3 consists of 12 residues. Germline CDR1 is SGDLS and CDR2 is YYNGEE. Trimming left V 6 bases short and J 3 bases short, with 6 bases between. The CDR3 sequence: CASNRDTGELFF. DNA of the CDR3: TGTGCCAGCAATCGGGACACCGGGGAGCTGTTTTTT.

This clonotype was recorded at least ten times. J is TRBJ2-7 and V is TRBV29-1; D assignment may be TRBD1 or TRBD2 (5 bases each). Per germline, CDR1 SQVTM and CDR2 ANQGSEA. This CDR3 contains 13 residues. Deletions cut 1 base from V and 6 bases from J, with 13 bases between. The CDR3 DNA reads as TGCAGCGTTGAAGGCAGGGACGGAGCCGAGCAGTACTTC. Residues: CSVEGRDGAEQYF.

The rearrangement joins TRBV27 to TRBJ2-2, with 10 bases matching TRBD2. CDR3 length: 16 amino acids. Per germline, CDR1 MNHEY and CDR2 SMNVEV (reference sequence). V lost 2 bases to trimming and J lost 6 bases; unmatched junction nucleotides: 6. CDR3 residues: CASSLMASGSSGELFF. CDR3 in DNA: TGTGCCAGCAGTTTAATGGCTAGCGGGAGTTCCGGGGAGCTGTTTTTT.

The chain joins TRBV7-2 to TRBJ2-5, with 10 bases lining up with TRBD2. CDR3 length: 17 residues. Trimming at V came to 3 bases and at J to 5 bases, leaving 12 bases not matched to a gene. Germline-derived CDR1 and CDR2 are SGHTA and FQGNSA. This chain's CDR3 is CASSFLAGVRMLETQYF. CDR3 DNA: TGTGCCAGCAGCTTCCTAGCGGGAGTAAGAATGTTGGAGACCCAGTACTTC.

The V call is TRBV9, the J call TRBJ2-7; D uncertain. Deletions cut 4 bases from V and 0 bases from J, with 14 bases between. The germline gives CDR1 SGDLS, CDR2 YYNGEE. This CDR3 is 15 amino acids long. As DNA, the CDR3 is TGTGCCAGCAGCCCCTTCAGGTACTTCTCCTACGAGCAGTACTTC. This gives the protein CASSPFRYFSYEQYF.

This clonotype was found a few times. The V and J genes are TRBV6-4 and TRBJ1-1; 10 bases map to TRBD1. With 7 bases clipped from V and 5 bases from J, the junction kept 10 bases outside the gene matches. This CDR3 is 15 amino acids long. Germline assignment: CDR1 MRHNA and CDR2 SNTAGT. CDR3 region: CASNKTGGGRTEAFF. The CDR3 coding sequence is TGTGCCAGCAACAAGACAGGGGGCGGTCGGACTGAAGCTTTCTTT.

The chain is built from TRBV7-8 and TRBJ1-6, with a weak D call TRBD1 (5 bases). The CDR3 has 16 amino acids. With 0 bases removed from V and 5 bases from J, the gap between germline ends came to 11 bases. Germline CDR1 reads SGHVS; CDR2 reads FQNEAQ. The CDR3 bases are TGTGCCAGCAGCTTAGCGAGAACAGGAGATAATTCACCCCTCCACTTT. Translating it yields CASSLARTGDNSPLHF.

The V and J genes are TRBV20-1 and TRBJ2-7; D is perhaps TRBD1 (6 bases). Germline assignment: CDR1 DFQATT and CDR2 SNEGSKA (reference sequence). V lost 0 bases and J 3 bases, leaving 12 bases between the germline ends. This CDR3 contains 14 residues. For the CDR3, the DNA is TGCAGTGCTAGAGATGGCCAGGGACACTACGAGCAGTACTTC. It yields the protein CSARDGQGHYEQYF.